Below, 22 T cell receptor beta chains from the same sample are listed, as sequenced in a study of response to subunit inactivated influenza vaccine. TCRdb reprocessed the RT-PCR reads with MiXCR, giving one entry per CDR3 protein. The sample has about 500,000 distinct CDR3 sequences, 16% seen once. Specimen: CD4+ T cells sorted from PBMCs, collected less than 25 months after vaccination. Receptors originate from a man between 50 and 75 years old who received an inactivated influenza vaccine.

The chain recombines TRBV28 with TRBJ1-5; 9 bases align to TRBD1. Unmatched junction bases numbered 10, after V lost 6 bases and J lost 4 bases. Germline V gene data show CDR1 as MDHEN and CDR2 as SYDVKM. CDR3 length equals 16 residues. CDR3 nucleotides: TGTGCCAGCAGCCCCCGGACAGGGGCCCGAAATCAGCCCCAGCATTTT. This gives the protein CASSPRTGARNQPQHF.

Only a few counts were recorded for this clonotype. This sequence joins TRBV28 and TRBJ2-2, with D hard to call. The V end lost 7 bases, the J end lost 0 bases, and 6 bases lay between the germline ends. The CDR3 consists of 13 residues. The germline V gene encodes CDR1 MDHEN and CDR2 SYDVKM. CDR3 coding DNA: TGTGCCAGCAAGAACACGAACACCGGGGAGCTGTTTTTT. Residues: CASKNTNTGELFF.

The sample holds a few counts of this clonotype. V and J are TRBV20-1 and TRBJ1-5; the D gene is possibly TRBD1 (6 bases). Germline V lookup: CDR1 DFQATT, CDR2 SNEGSKA (reference sequence). V was clipped by 1 base and J by 9 bases, with 16 bases between them. The CDR3 extends over 14 amino acids. The CDR3 protein is CSARGEQGARPQHF. The CDR3 DNA follows: TGCAGTGCTAGAGGGGAACAGGGTGCCCGGCCCCAGCATTTT.

Only a few counts were recorded for this clonotype. The genes are TRBV27 and TRBJ1-6; D gene unclear. Germline loops: CDR1 MNHEY, CDR2 SMNVEV (reference sequence). Trimming shortened V by 5 bases and J by 5 bases, and 7 bases separated the two germline ends. The CDR3 has 13 amino acids. CDR3 nucleotide sequence: TGTGCCAGCAGTCCCCTAAATAATTCACCCCTCCACTTT. Protein: CASSPLNNSPLHF.

In its sample, this clonotype was seen a few times. CDR3 region: CASSAVGAYNEQFF. CDR3 nucleotide sequence: TGTGCCAGCAGCGCCGTCGGCGCCTACAATGAGCAGTTCTTC. The gene calls are TRBV7-9 and TRBJ2-1; D is unclear. The CDR3 covers 14 residues. Germline CDR1 and CDR2: SEHNR and FQNEAQ (reference sequence). V dropped 5 bases and J dropped 2 bases, with 10 bases sitting between them.

In its sample, this clonotype was seen a few times. The chain uses TRBV3-1 and TRBJ2-2; D unresolved. V was pared by 6 bases and J by 6 bases, with 11 bases between. The CDR3 length is 13 residues. CDR1 and CDR2 from the germline V gene are LGHDT and YNNKEL (reference sequence). Here the CDR3 DNA reads TGTGCCAGCAGTGGAGTAGTGGCCGGGGAGCTGTTTTTT. Translating gives CASSGVVAGELFF.

This clonotype was seen a few times. The CDR3 nucleotides read TGTGCCACCAGTGACGGGACATTAGATGGCTACACCTTC. This encodes CATSDGTLDGYTF. V usage is TRBV24-1 and J usage is TRBJ1-2; TRBD1 might be the D (6 bases). This CDR3 comprises 13 residues. V shed 4 bases and J shed 6 bases, with 11 bases lying between them. Germline V gives CDR1 KGHDR, CDR2 SFDVKD.

In this sample, this clonotype turned up a few times. The J gene is TRBJ1-1, the V gene TRBV4-1; 7 nucleotides line up with TRBD1. Germline CDR1 and CDR2: MGHRA and YSYEKL. CDR3 size: 15 residues. Trimming removed 4 bases from V and 0 bases from J; junction bases left unmatched: 5. The CDR3 reads CASSPSQGLNTEAFF. The CDR3 DNA reads TGCGCCAGCAGCCCTTCACAGGGGCTGAACACTGAAGCTTTCTTT.

This clonotype was counted only a few times. The chain employs TRBV5-5 and TRBJ2-7; 8 nucleotides align to TRBD1. CDR3 length: 15 amino acids. The germline CDR1 and CDR2 sequences are SGHKS and YYEKEE (reference sequence). After removal of 3 bases from V and 6 bases from J, the junction contained 11 bases not matched to a gene. CDR3 sequence (DNA): TGTGCCAGCAGCTGGACCGGGACAGGAGGATTCGAGCAGTACTTC. Residues: CASSWTGTGGFEQYF.

This clonotype was seen only a few times. The V call is TRBV2, the J call TRBJ2-5; TRBD2 agrees at 7 bases. V lost 5 bases to trimming and J lost 1 base; unmatched junction nucleotides: 7. CDR3 length: 15 residues. CDR1 SNHLY and CDR2 FYNNEI come from the germline V gene. The CDR3 sequence: CASSSLAGRQETQYF. CDR3 in DNA: TGTGCCAGCAGTTCTTTAGCGGGCCGCCAAGAGACCCAGTACTTC.

V usage is TRBV7-9 and J usage is TRBJ1-6, with a possible D match to TRBD1 (6 bases). This CDR3 region has 16 residues. Looked up from germline, CDR1 is SEHNR and CDR2 is FQNEAQ (reference sequence). Trimming removed 4 bases at V and 6 bases at J, with 16 bases between. This CDR3 is CASSSHPGQSNSPLHF. The CDR3 region has the DNA TGTGCCAGCAGCTCACACCCCGGACAGAGTAATTCACCCCTCCACTTT.

The V gene is TRBV5-8, the J gene TRBJ2-7; TRBD2 agrees at 9 bases. Germline values: CDR1 SGHTS, CDR2 YDEGEE. The CDR3 spans 14 residues. With V trimmed by 6 bases and J by 1 base, 5 bases remained unmatched. CDR3 residues: CASTGRGGSYEQYF. For the CDR3, the DNA is TGTGCCAGCACGGGGCGGGGGGGATCCTACGAGCAGTACTTC.

This clonotype showed up many times. The V and J genes are TRBV7-9 and TRBJ1-6; the D is unclear. Germline V CDR1 and CDR2: SEHNR, FQNEAQ (reference sequence). The length of the CDR3 is 15 residues. Trimming shortened V by 1 base and J by 6 bases, and 10 bases separated the two germline ends. CDR3 sequence reads: CASSLGPGPNSPLHF. The DNA of the CDR3 is TGTGCCAGCAGCTTAGGACCGGGCCCTAATTCACCCCTCCACTTT.

The sample holds many counts of this clonotype. The gene calls are TRBV20-1 and TRBJ2-5; D is unresolved. Germline lookup yields CDR1 DFQATT and CDR2 SNEGSKA (reference sequence). This CDR3 comprises 15 residues. V was clipped by 3 bases and J by 2 bases, with 16 bases between them. This CDR3 reads CSARAPLGPQETQYF. The CDR3 DNA reads TGCAGTGCTAGGGCCCCGCTGGGTCCACAAGAGACCCAGTACTTC.

V gene TRBV4-2 combines with J gene TRBJ2-5; 7 bases line up with TRBD2. There are 16 residues in the CDR3. CDR1 and CDR2 (germline): LGHNA, YNFKEQ. V trimming: 0 bases; J trimming: 8 bases; junction bases outside the gene matches: 12. The DNA of the CDR3 is TGTGCCAGCAGCCAAGATGGAACGGGAGGTGCCGGAACCCAGTACTTC. It codes for CASSQDGTGGAGTQYF.

The chain joins TRBV20-1 to TRBJ2-7; 8 positions match TRBD1. Unmatched junction bases numbered 10, after V lost 2 bases and J lost 7 bases. The CDR3 extends over 14 amino acids. The germline V gene encodes CDR1 DFQATT and CDR2 SNEGSKA (reference sequence). Here the CDR3 DNA reads TGCAGTGCTAGATTGAGGCAGGGGGCCAATGAGCAGTACTTC. It codes for CSARLRQGANEQYF.

This clonotype has just a few counts. The genes are TRBV7-8 and TRBJ2-5, with D uncertain. In germline, CDR1 is SGHVS, CDR2 FQNEAQ. Trimming took 3 bases from V and 2 from J, leaving 13 bases between them. The CDR3 consists of 15 residues. Here the CDR3 reads CASSFDGLWQETQYF. The CDR3 coding sequence is TGTGCCAGCAGCTTTGACGGGCTGTGGCAAGAGACCCAGTACTTC.

This sequence joins TRBV14 and TRBJ2-2, with D possibly TRBD2 on 6 matching bases. Per the germline V gene, CDR1 is SGHDN and CDR2 is FVKESK. Deletions cut 0 bases from V and 6 bases from J, with 23 bases between. This CDR3 has 19 residues. CDR3 DNA: TGTGCCAGCAGCCAAGATTTTCTATTACATTCGGGGGACGCCGGGGAGCTGTTTTTT. It encodes CASSQDFLLHSGDAGELFF.

There are a few counts of this clonotype. The rearrangement joins TRBV5-1 to TRBJ2-1; D not resolved. From germline, CDR1 is SGHRS and CDR2 YFSETQ. This CDR3 region has 15 residues. The germline V and J ends were trimmed by 5 bases and 0 bases, with 12 bases remaining between them. This CDR3 reads CASREKVSSYNEQFF. As DNA, the CDR3 is TGCGCCAGCAGAGAGAAGGTTAGCTCCTACAATGAGCAGTTCTTC.

This clonotype showed up just a few times. The genes are TRBV7-2 and TRBJ2-2; D might be TRBD1 (8 bases). Looked up from germline, CDR1 is SGHTA and CDR2 is FQGNSA. V lost 5 bases, J lost 0 bases, and 13 bases lay in between. The CDR3 extends over 16 amino acids. CDR3 nucleotides: TGTGCCAGCAGCCCACAGGGGGGGCCGAACACCGGGGAGCTGTTTTTT. Residues: CASSPQGGPNTGELFF. Full variable domain (rest looked up from reference TRBV7-2 and TRBJ2-2): GAGVSQSPSNKVTEKGKDVELRCDPISGHTALYWYRQSLGQGLEFLIYFQGNSAPDKSGLPSDRFSAERTGGSVSTLTIQRTQQEDSAVYLCASSPQGGPNTGELFFGEGSRLTVL.

At least ten counts were recorded for this clonotype. This chain uses TRBV12-3 or TRBV12-4 with TRBJ2-1; D is unclear. V gave up 3 bases and J gave up 6 bases, with 9 bases separating them. There are 13 residues in the CDR3. The DNA of the CDR3 is TGTGCCAGCAGTTTGATCGTATCCAATGAGCAGTTCTTC. Its protein product is CASSLIVSNEQFF.

This clonotype was found a few times. The rearrangement links TRBV5-1 to TRBJ2-7; the D is unclear. CDR3 size: 15 residues. Per the germline V gene, CDR1 is SGHRS and CDR2 is YFSETQ. The V and J ends lost 0 bases and 0 bases respectively, with 10 bases between them. The CDR3: CASSLVQASSYEQYF. DNA for the CDR3: TGCGCCAGCAGCTTGGTTCAGGCGAGCTCCTACGAGCAGTACTTC.